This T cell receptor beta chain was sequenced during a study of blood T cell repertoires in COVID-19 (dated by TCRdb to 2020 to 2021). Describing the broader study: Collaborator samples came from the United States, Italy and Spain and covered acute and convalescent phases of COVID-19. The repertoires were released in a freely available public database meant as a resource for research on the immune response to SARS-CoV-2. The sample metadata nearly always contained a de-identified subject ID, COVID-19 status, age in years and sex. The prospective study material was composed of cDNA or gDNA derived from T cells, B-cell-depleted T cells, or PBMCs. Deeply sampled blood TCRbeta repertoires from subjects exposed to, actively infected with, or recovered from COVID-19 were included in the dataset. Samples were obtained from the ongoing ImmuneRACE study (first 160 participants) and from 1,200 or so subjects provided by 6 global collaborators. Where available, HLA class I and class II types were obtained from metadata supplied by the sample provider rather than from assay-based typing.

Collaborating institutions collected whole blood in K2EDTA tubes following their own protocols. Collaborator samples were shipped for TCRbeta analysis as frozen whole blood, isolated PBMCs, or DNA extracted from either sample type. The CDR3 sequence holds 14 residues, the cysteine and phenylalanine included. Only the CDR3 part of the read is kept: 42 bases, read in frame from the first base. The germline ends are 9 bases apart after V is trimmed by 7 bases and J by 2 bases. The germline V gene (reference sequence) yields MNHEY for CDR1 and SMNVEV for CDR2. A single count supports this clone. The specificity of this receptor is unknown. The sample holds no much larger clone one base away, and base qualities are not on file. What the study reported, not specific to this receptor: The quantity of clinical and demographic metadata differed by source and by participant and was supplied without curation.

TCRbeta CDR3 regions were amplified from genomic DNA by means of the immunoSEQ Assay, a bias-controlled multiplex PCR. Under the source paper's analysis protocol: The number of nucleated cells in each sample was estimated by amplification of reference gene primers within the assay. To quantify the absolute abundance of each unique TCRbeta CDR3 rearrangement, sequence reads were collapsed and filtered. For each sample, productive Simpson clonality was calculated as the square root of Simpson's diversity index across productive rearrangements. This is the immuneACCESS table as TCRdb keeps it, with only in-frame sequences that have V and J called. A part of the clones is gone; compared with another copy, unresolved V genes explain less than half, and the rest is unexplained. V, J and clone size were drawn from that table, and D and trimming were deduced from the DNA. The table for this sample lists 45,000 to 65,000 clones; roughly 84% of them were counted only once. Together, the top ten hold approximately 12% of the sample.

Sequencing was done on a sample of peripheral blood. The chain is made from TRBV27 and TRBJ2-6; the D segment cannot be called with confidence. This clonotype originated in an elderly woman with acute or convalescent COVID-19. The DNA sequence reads TGTGCCAGCAACCCCCGGGCTGGGGCCAACGTCCTGACTTTC. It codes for CASNPRAGANVLTF.